This entry lists 30 T cell receptor beta chains sequenced from one sample in a study of human T cells and chemical hapten exposure. As to time point: pre-sensitization, week 0. Treatment in this sample: therapeutic diphenylcyclopropenone sensitization with weekly scalp DPC. One entry per CDR3 protein results from TCRdb running MiXCR on the RACE reads. The sample holds about 120,000 distinct CDR3 sequences; around an eighth are singletons and the top ten take around 2.8%. Source: whole blood, taken in connection with sensitization to the hapten diphenylcyclopropenone (DPC). These receptors were obtained from a woman aged 18 to 35 with alopecia areata. Some clones in this sample may be carry-over from other donors' samples.

V gene TRBV13 combines with J gene TRBJ1-3; 7 nucleotides match TRBD1. The trim removed 4 bases at V and 6 bases at J, leaving 9 bases unmatched. CDR1 is PRHDT and CDR2 is FYEKMQ in the germline V gene (reference sequence). CDR3 length equals 15 residues. The CDR3 DNA is TGTGCCAGCAGCTCGATCGGGACAGTAAAAAACACCATATATTTT. Protein sequence: CASSSIGTVKNTIYF.

This clonotype has at least ten counts. The V and J genes are TRBV7-6 and TRBJ2-7, with 9 bases aligning to TRBD1. Looked up from germline, CDR1 is SGHVS and CDR2 is FNYEAQ. Trimming cost V 5 bases and J 4 bases; bases outside gene matches: 6. The CDR3 loop spans 14 amino acids. CDR3 sequence (DNA): TGTGCCAGCAGCGGTACCGGGACAGGGTACGAGCAGTACTTC. This sequence encodes CASSGTGTGYEQYF.

This clonotype was detected only a few times. This chain uses TRBV11-2 with TRBJ2-5, with 14 bases aligning to TRBD2. Germline trimming cut 4 bases from V and 6 bases from J; bases unmatched to any gene: 13. Germline CDR1 is SGHAT and CDR2 is FQNNGV. CDR3 size: 18 residues. In DNA, the CDR3 is TGTGCCAGCAGCTCTAAGACTAGCGGGGGGGCCTTTATAAAGACCCAGTACTTC. Translation gives CASSSKTSGGAFIKTQYF.

V is TRBV6-2 or TRBV6-3 and J is TRBJ1-2; 9 bases are shared with TRBD1. Germline CDR1 and CDR2: MNHEY and SVGEGT. The CDR3 loop spans 15 amino acids. The V and J ends lost 2 bases and 4 bases, in that order; junction bases with no gene match: 5. The CDR3 reads CASSYDTGGFYGYTF. The CDR3 coding sequence is TGTGCCAGCAGTTACGACACAGGGGGCTTCTATGGCTACACCTTC.

This clonotype has more than one count but fewer than ten. This rearrangement joins TRBV7-9 to TRBJ1-1; weak D call: TRBD1 (5 bases). This CDR3 contains 17 residues. V was trimmed by 1 base and J by 0 bases, leaving 15 bases between them. CDR1 and CDR2 from the germline V gene are SEHNR and FQNEAQ (reference sequence). The CDR3 spells CASSLVGELGLNTEAFF. Here the CDR3 DNA reads TGTGCCAGCAGCTTAGTTGGGGAGTTGGGGCTGAACACTGAAGCTTTCTTT.

The table lists this clonotype with many counts. This rearrangement joins TRBV4-3 to TRBJ1-6; 7 bases are a match to TRBD1. Germline lookup yields CDR1 LGHNA and CDR2 YSLEER. This CDR3 is 17 amino acids long. Trimming cost V 0 bases and J 0 bases; bases outside gene matches: 2. CDR3 nucleotide sequence: TGCGCCAGCAGCCAAGACCGGGACAGCTCCTATAATTCACCCCTCCACTTT. Residues: CASSQDRDSSYNSPLHF.

This clonotype was seen more than once but under ten times. The V gene is TRBV7-9, the J gene TRBJ2-7; 9 bases fit TRBD1. Germline V gene data show CDR1 as SEHNR and CDR2 as FQNEAQ (reference sequence). Trimming cost V 3 bases and J 0 bases; bases outside gene matches: 6. This CDR3 contains 16 residues. CDR3 in DNA: TGTGCCAGCAGCTTTGGGACAGGGCGACTCTCCTACGAGCAGTACTTC. Amino acid sequence: CASSFGTGRLSYEQYF.

This clonotype has a handful of counts. The chain has TRBV3-1 and TRBJ2-7; D call uncertain. V lost 0 bases and J lost 5, with 8 bases in between. Germline CDR1 reads LGHDT; CDR2 reads YNNKEL (reference sequence). This CDR3 has 13 amino acids. CDR3: CASSQEGRDEQYF. CDR3 bases: TGTGCCAGCAGCCAAGAGGGTAGAGACGAGCAGTACTTC.

V is TRBV4-1 and J is TRBJ1-2; TRBD1 is a possible D gene (6 bases). The germline CDR1 and CDR2 sequences are MGHRA and YSYEKL. The CDR3 spans 16 residues. Between the trimmed V and J ends, which lost 1 base and 3 bases, there was a span of 15 bases. CDR3 protein: CASSQGLRTEYYGYTF. For the CDR3, the DNA is TGCGCCAGCAGCCAAGGCCTCCGGACAGAATACTATGGCTACACCTTC.

This clonotype has ten or more counts. This chain joins TRBV7-2 and TRBJ1-2; 9 bases are shared with TRBD1. Germline V gives CDR1 SGHTA, CDR2 FQGNSA. V lost 6 bases to trimming and J lost 11 bases; unmatched junction nucleotides: 10. The CDR3 extends over 13 amino acids. The CDR3 reads CASSTGTGTQYTF. The CDR3 bases are TGTGCCAGCAGTACCGGGACAGGGACACAGTACACCTTC.

This clonotype was recorded at least ten times. This chain uses TRBV7-6 with TRBJ1-3; D gene ambiguous. The CDR3 runs to 15 residues. Trimming shortened V by 3 bases and J by 3 bases, and 12 bases separated the two germline ends. Germline lookup yields CDR1 SGHVS and CDR2 FNYEAQ. CDR3 amino acids: CASSFEPRYGNTIYF. CDR3 nucleotides: TGTGCCAGCAGCTTCGAGCCGCGTTATGGAAACACCATATATTTT.

Relative to its sample, this clonotype is medium-sized (0.01 to 0.1%). V and J are TRBV24-1 and TRBJ2-1; D may be TRBD1 (7 bases). Germline CDR1 and CDR2: KGHDR and SFDVKD. The CDR3 sequence is 22 residues long. V dropped 1 base and J dropped 7 bases, with 34 bases sitting between them. The CDR3 DNA follows: TGTGCCACCAGTGATTTATCCCCACCCCGAATCTCCGAGACAGGGACTGGGAATGAGCAGTTCTTC. It specifies CATSDLSPPRISETGTGNEQFF.

This chain joins TRBV25-1 and TRBJ2-6; TRBD2 matches at 7 bases. Germline CDR1 reads MGHDK; CDR2 reads SYGVNS. This CDR3 is 21 amino acids long. Unmatched junction bases numbered 18, after V lost 4 bases and J lost 0 bases. CDR3 sequence: CASSGDYTEREGTSGANVLTF. The CDR3, as DNA: TGTGCCAGCAGTGGGGACTACACCGAGCGAGAAGGAACCTCTGGGGCCAACGTCCTGACTTTC.

This clonotype was seen a few times. V usage is TRBV10-3 and J usage is TRBJ2-7, with 8 bases that match TRBD1. J was trimmed by 3 bases and V by 7 bases; bases with no gene match: 5. This CDR3 spans 13 amino acids. Germline V lookup: CDR1 ENHRY, CDR2 SYGVKD. CDR3 nucleotides: TGTGCCATCATGGACAGGGACCGCTACGAGCAGTACTTC. Protein sequence: CAIMDRDRYEQYF.

This clonotype showed up just a few times. This chain joins TRBV11-2 and TRBJ1-1, with TRBD1 identical over 7 bases. V was clipped by 4 bases and J by 1 base; unmatched bases: 6. CDR1 and CDR2 (germline): SGHAT, FQNNGV. This CDR3 spans 15 amino acids. CDR3: CASSSPTGWNTEAFF. The CDR3 DNA follows: TGTGCCAGCAGCTCCCCGACAGGGTGGAACACTGAAGCTTTCTTT. Variable domain in full (rest from reference TRBV11-2 and TRBJ1-1): EAGVAQSPRYKIIEKRQSVAFWCNPISGHATLYWYQQILGQGPKLLIQFQNNGVVDDSQLPKDRFSAERLKGVDSTLKIQPAKLEDSAVYLCASSSPTGWNTEAFFGQGTRLTVV.

This clonotype was picked up many times. V and J are TRBV28 and TRBJ2-7; the D is unclear. The CDR3 totals 11 residues. Trimming took 5 bases from V and 5 from J, leaving 7 bases between them. The germline V gene has CDR1 MDHEN and CDR2 SYDVKM. The CDR3 nucleotides read TGTGCCAGCAGTCTAAGCCACGAGCAGTACTTC. It translates to CASSLSHEQYF. Full variable domain (remainder filled in from reference TRBV28 and TRBJ2-7): DVKVTQSSRYLVKRTGEKVFLECVQDMDHENMFWYRQDPGLGLRLIYFSYDVKMKEKGDIPEGYSVSREKKERFSLILESASTNQTSMYLCASSLSHEQYFGPGTRLTVT.

The chain employs TRBV19 and TRBJ1-1; D is perhaps TRBD1 (6 bases). Trimming pared 5 bases from V and 1 base from J, leaving 11 bases between. This CDR3 is built from 14 residues. Germline V gene lookup returns CDR1 LNHDA and CDR2 SQIVND (reference sequence). The CDR3 loop is CASSLQGGNTEAFF. CDR3 DNA: TGTGCCAGTAGTTTACAGGGTGGGAACACTGAAGCTTTCTTT.

This clonotype was seen ten or more times. The chain joins TRBV5-5 to TRBJ2-7; D gene ambiguous. The CDR3 consists of 15 residues. Trimming took off 2 bases at V and 6 bases at J, with 18 bases between the two ends. Per the germline V gene, CDR1 is SGHKS and CDR2 is YYEKEE (reference sequence). CDR3 sequence reads: CASSFATLVPAEQYF. The CDR3 DNA sequence: TGTGCCAGCAGCTTCGCGACCTTAGTACCGGCCGAGCAGTACTTC.

The chain couples TRBV6-5 to TRBJ2-3, with D unclear. The CDR3 is made up of 13 amino acids. Germline lookup yields CDR1 MNHEY and CDR2 SVGAGI. Trimming left V 4 bases short and J 3 bases short, with 8 bases between. The CDR3 loop is CASSSQHTDTQYF. The CDR3 DNA sequence: TGTGCCAGCAGTTCGCAGCATACAGATACGCAGTATTTT.

The chain is built from TRBV3-1 and TRBJ2-7; 8 nucleotides match TRBD2. CDR1 and CDR2 from the germline V gene are LGHDT and YNNKEL (reference sequence). This CDR3 region has 14 residues. V was pared by 3 bases and J by 2 bases, with 3 bases of the junction left unmatched. The CDR3 sequence: CASSQPGGPYEQYF. The DNA for the CDR3 is TGTGCCAGCAGCCAGCCGGGGGGGCCCTACGAGCAGTACTTC.

The chain is built from TRBV21-1 and TRBJ1-3. TRBV21-1 is a listed pseudogene. The CDR3 loop spans 18 amino acids. Written as DNA, the CDR3 is TGTGCCAGCAGCCCGGGGGAGGCGGCGGACCGCTCTGGAAACACCATATATTTT. The encoded protein is CASSPGEAADRSGNTIYF.

This chain links TRBV29-1 with TRBJ2-1, with D hard to call. The CDR3 length is 13 residues. The V end lost 5 bases, the J end lost 3 bases, and 11 bases lay between the germline ends. Germline assignment: CDR1 SQVTM and CDR2 ANQGSEA. The CDR3 sequence: CSVPQVLYNEQFF. In nucleotides, the CDR3 is TGCAGCGTTCCCCAGGTCCTCTACAATGAGCAGTTCTTC.

This clonotype was recorded a few times. The chain recombines TRBV20-1 with TRBJ2-7; D gene uncertain. The V end was cut by 4 bases, the J end by 6 bases, with 19 bases between. Germline V gene data show CDR1 as DFQATT and CDR2 as SNEGSKA (reference sequence). This CDR3 comprises 14 residues. The CDR3: CSATASPYVGEQYF. CDR3 coding DNA: TGCAGTGCTACAGCCAGTCCCTATGTGGGCGAGCAGTACTTC.

This clonotype was seen a handful of times. The V gene is TRBV12-3 or TRBV12-4, the J gene TRBJ2-1, with 8 bases identical to TRBD1. The CDR3 runs 15 residues. Unmatched junction bases numbered 7, after V lost 1 base and J lost 8 bases. The CDR3 region is CASSLGQGAIDEQFF. The CDR3 region has the DNA TGTGCCAGCAGTTTAGGCCAGGGGGCTATTGATGAGCAGTTCTTC.

In this sample, this clonotype turned up many times. The chain carries TRBV20-1 and TRBJ1-1; D is unclear. The CDR3 runs to 12 residues. CDR1 DFQATT and CDR2 SNEGSKA come from the germline V gene (reference sequence). Trimming shortened V by 5 bases and J by 0 bases, and 7 bases separated the two germline ends. CDR3 amino acids: CSALTVNTEAFF. The CDR3 bases are TGCAGTGCTTTAACAGTGAACACTGAAGCTTTCTTT.

CDR3 sequence (DNA): TGCAGCGCCCGAAGGCTAGCGACCGGGGAGCTGTTTTTT. Translating gives CSARRLATGELFF. The chain combines TRBV29-1 with TRBJ2-2, with a possible D match to TRBD2 (6 bases). The CDR3 runs to 13 residues. The germline V and J ends were trimmed by 7 bases and 5 bases, with 14 bases remaining between them. CDR1 is SQVTM and CDR2 is ANQGSEA in the germline V gene.

This clonotype has at least ten counts. This chain connects TRBV18 to TRBJ2-3; TRBD2 matches at 9 bases. Trimming cost V 3 bases and J 1 base; bases outside gene matches: 2. CDR1 is KGHSH, CDR2 LQKENI, per germline. The length of the CDR3 is 15 residues. The CDR3 DNA follows: TGTGCCAGCTCACCTAGCGGGGGAGGCACAGATACGCAGTATTTT. Translated, it gives CASSPSGGGTDTQYF.

This clonotype was seen a few times. This chain uses TRBV28 with TRBJ2-3, with D uncertain. The ends were cut back, 5 bases at V and 6 bases at J, with 12 bases in the middle. CDR3 length equals 13 residues. Germline values: CDR1 MDHEN, CDR2 SYDVKM. CDR3 nucleotides: TGTGCCAGCAGTCCCACTCTTGAGGATACGCAGTATTTT. Encoded protein: CASSPTLEDTQYF.

This clonotype was observed at least ten times. This chain uses TRBV7-9 with TRBJ2-2; the D is unclear. Germline V lookup: CDR1 SEHNR, CDR2 FQNEAQ (reference sequence). There are 13 residues in the CDR3. V dropped 10 bases and J dropped 4 bases, with 13 bases sitting between them. CDR3 bases: TGTGCCATGGCTGAGGTGGGCACCGGGGAGCTGTTTTTT. Translating it yields CAMAEVGTGELFF.

This clonotype was detected only a few times. The V gene is TRBV30, the J gene TRBJ1-6; D remains unclear. This CDR3 is 14 amino acids long. V lost 0 bases and J lost 8, with 11 bases in between. Germline V CDR1 and CDR2: GTSNPN, SVGIG (reference sequence). CDR3 amino acids: CAWSVQAGHSPLHF. The DNA for the CDR3 is TGTGCCTGGAGTGTCCAGGCAGGACATTCACCCCTCCACTTT.